These 17 T cell receptor beta chains came from one sample sequenced in a study of cytomegalovirus exposure and HLA in healthy donors. The primer mix had 60 Vbeta and 13 Jbeta primers. The repertoire was sequenced with immunoSEQ multiplex PCR; TCRdb's copy has only in-frame clones and lacks some. The top ten hold about 6.5% of the sample, which has about 150,000 clones, less than 80% seen once. The sequenced sample was PBMCs. The origin of the receptors is a man in his forties in good health and CMV-seropositive.

This sequence joins TRBV5-6 and TRBJ1-2, with D maybe TRBD1 (5 bases). The CDR3 contains 15 residues. The V gene's germline CDR1 is SGHDT and CDR2 YYEEEE. The V end lost 0 bases, the J end lost 8 bases, and 17 bases lay between the germline ends. This CDR3 is CASSLEFGQGRGYTF. The CDR3 DNA is TGTGCCAGCAGCTTGGAATTCGGGCAGGGTAGGGGCTACACCTTC.

This clone came up a few times. The chain joins TRBV7-8 to TRBJ2-7, with 13 bases aligning to TRBD2. V was pared by 6 bases and J by 2 bases, with 1 base of the junction left unmatched. CDR1 is SGHVS and CDR2 is FQNEAQ in the germline V gene. The CDR3 length is 14 residues. DNA of the CDR3: TGTGCCAGCAGTGGACTAGCGGGAGCCTACGAGCAGTACTTC. Protein sequence: CASSGLAGAYEQYF.

The chain employs TRBV6-5 and TRBJ2-7; maybe TRBD1 (5 bases). Germline V gene lookup returns CDR1 MNHEY and CDR2 SVGAGI. The CDR3 consists of 15 residues. Trimming shortened V by 6 bases and J by 6 bases, and 21 bases separated the two germline ends. The CDR3 spells CASSLQGKGSREQYF. The CDR3 DNA reads TGTGCCAGCAGCCTCCAGGGTAAGGGCTCGCGCGAGCAGTACTTC.

The chain uses TRBV6-5 and TRBJ2-6; D gene uncertain. The V gene lost 2 bases and the J gene lost 4 bases, with 9 bases spanning the gap. Looked up from germline, CDR1 is MNHEY and CDR2 is SVGAGI. The CDR3 covers 15 residues. In DNA form, the CDR3 reads TGTGCCAGCAGTTACGCGGAGAGCGGGGCCAACGTCCTGACTTTC. Its protein product is CASSYAESGANVLTF.

The rearrangement links TRBV5-1 to TRBJ2-2; TRBD1 matches at 7 bases. V lost 4 bases and J lost 2; bases outside the gene matches: 2. The CDR3 is made up of 14 amino acids. Per the germline V gene, CDR1 is SGHRS and CDR2 is YFSETQ. CDR3 protein: CASSRDRNTGELFF. The CDR3 DNA reads TGCGCCAGCAGCCGGGACAGAAACACCGGGGAGCTGTTTTTT. Full variable domain (rest looked up from reference TRBV5-1 and TRBJ2-2): KAGVTQTPRYLIKTRGQQVTLSCSPISGHRSVSWYQQTPGQGLQFLFEYFSETQRNKGNFPGRFSGRQFSNSRSEMNVSTLELGDSALYLCASSRDRNTGELFFGEGSRLTVL.

The table lists this clone with a few counts. The chain combines TRBV18 with TRBJ2-3; 12 nucleotides agree with TRBD2. The CDR3 consists of 19 residues. The germline gives CDR1 KGHSH, CDR2 LQKENI. After removal of 2 bases from V and 2 bases from J, the junction contained 11 bases not matched to a gene. CDR3 loop: CASSPFISGLAGSTDTQYF. The DNA of the CDR3 is TGTGCCAGCTCACCATTTATCAGTGGACTAGCGGGGTCCACAGATACGCAGTATTTT.

A word on this clone: The junction shows a germline mismatch at one end, possibly a read error. V usage is TRBV7-7 and J usage is TRBJ2-2; D not resolved. Germline CDR1 SSHAT, CDR2 FNYEAQ (reference sequence). The CDR3 is 13 amino acids. The DNA of the CDR3 is TGTGCTAGCAGCCAGGCTGGAACCGGGGAGCTGTTTTTT. The encoded protein is CASSQAGTGELFF.

In this sample, this clone turned up once. This chain uses TRBV7-8 with TRBJ2-5; 8 bases are a match to TRBD1. The DNA end lines up better with TRBJ2-7; the J call may be wrong. The CDR3 length is 16 residues. Germline CDR1 is SGHVS and CDR2 is FQNEAQ. In DNA, the CDR3 is TGTGCCAGCAGCTTAGGGGTAGGACAGGGAGACTACGAGCAGTACTTC. Its translation is CASSLGVGQGDYEQYF.

This chain's CDR3 is CASRHPRTGNSNQPQHF. In DNA, the CDR3 is TGTGCCAGTAGACACCCCCGGACAGGGAATAGCAATCAGCCCCAGCATTTT. V usage is TRBV19 and J usage is TRBJ1-5; 8 nucleotides agree with TRBD1. Trimming cost V 6 bases and J 0 bases; bases outside gene matches: 10. Germline V gives CDR1 LNHDA, CDR2 SQIVND (reference sequence). This CDR3 is 17 amino acids long.

A remark on this clone: Sequence at one end of the junction differs from germline and may be a read error. This sequence joins TRBV7-9 and TRBJ2-2; D ambiguous. Germline values: CDR1 SEHNR, CDR2 FQNEAQ (reference sequence). The CDR3 consists of 12 residues. Here the CDR3 DNA reads TGTTCCAGCAGCCTAAACACCGGGGAGCTGTTTTTT. Translation: CSSSLNTGELFF.

This chain joins TRBV5-1 and TRBJ2-2, with 8 nucleotides matching TRBD1. The germline gives CDR1 SGHRS, CDR2 YFSETQ. The CDR3 consists of 16 residues. V was clipped by 4 bases and J by 4 bases; unmatched bases: 9. The CDR3 loop reads CASSPYGQGTTGELFF. CDR3 DNA sequence: TGCGCCAGCAGCCCCTACGGACAGGGTACCACCGGGGAGCTGTTTTTT.

V is TRBV19 and J is TRBJ1-4; 7 bases line up with TRBD1. V gave up 2 bases and J gave up 12 bases; unmatched junction bases: 12. The germline gives CDR1 LNHDA, CDR2 SQIVND (reference sequence). This CDR3 is 15 amino acids long. In DNA, the CDR3 is TGTGCCAGTAGTATATCTACAGGGGCCGCCTGGGAACTGTTTTTT. Protein: CASSISTGAAWELFF.

The chain is built from TRBV25-1 and TRBJ1-4; no firm D call. Germline CDR1 MGHDK, CDR2 SYGVNS. This CDR3 is 15 amino acids long. The V end was cut by 8 bases, the J end by 2 bases, with 15 bases between. CDR3: CASRPLTGTNEKLFF. The CDR3 DNA sequence: TGTGCCAGCCGGCCTTTGACGGGTACTAATGAAAAACTGTTTTTT.

The V gene is TRBV9, the J gene TRBJ2-1; possible D gene TRBD1, 5 bases. V was pared by 0 bases and J by 5 bases, with 21 bases between. CDR3 size: 18 residues. CDR1 is SGDLS, CDR2 YYNGEE, per germline. The CDR3 is CASSVALAVTAWNNEQFF. The CDR3 coding sequence is TGTGCCAGCAGCGTAGCCTTAGCCGTGACAGCTTGGAACAATGAGCAGTTCTTC.

The chain has TRBV11-3 and TRBJ2-3; D is unresolved. V gave up 1 base and J gave up 6 bases, with 8 bases separating them. This CDR3 spans 13 amino acids. The germline V gene has CDR1 SGHNT and CDR2 YENEEA. In DNA form, the CDR3 reads TGTGCCAGCAGCTTAGCCCCTAGGGATACGCAGTATTTT. Amino acids: CASSLAPRDTQYF.

The V gene is TRBV21-1, the J gene TRBJ1-4. TRBV21-1 is annotated as a pseudogene. This CDR3 spans 13 amino acids. The CDR3 nucleotides are TGTGCCAGCAGTCCTGCAACTAATGAAAAACTGTTTTTT. Its translation is CASSPATNEKLFF.

This chain links TRBV29-1 with TRBJ1-1; no clear D. The ends were cut back, 8 bases at V and 1 base at J, with 11 bases in the middle. Germline loops: CDR1 SQVTM, CDR2 ANQGSEA. The CDR3 is made up of 12 amino acids. CDR3 protein: CSFRLPNTEAFF. The DNA of the CDR3 is TGCAGCTTCAGACTACCGAACACTGAAGCTTTCTTT.